This T cell receptor (beta chain) emerged from a study of T cells after yellow fever vaccination. About the research overall: The fractions with low cell numbers were processed using SMART-Seq v4 Ultra Low Input.

Study-wide findings and caveats: Peaking on day 5 versus 15, the secondary response was faster but weaker. Booster sampling recovered most clones from primary vaccination (96% CD4, approximately 90% CD8).

The V gene end was trimmed by 1 base and the J gene end by 6 bases; junction bases not matched to a gene: 4. From germline, CDR1 is DFQATT and CDR2 SNEGSKA (reference sequence). This CDR3 spans 13 amino acids. UMIs were added to TCR cDNA along with a universal primer site when it was made by 5'RACE template switching. TCRdb passed the 5' RACE reads through MiXCR, listing each CDR3 protein once. The table lists hundreds of thousands of distinct CDR3 sequences, approximately 12% of them singletons. This clonotype has just a few counts. Its specificity is not known. This TCR came from a man aged 30 to 45 who received the YFV17D yellow fever vaccine. The rearrangement uses TRBV20-1 and TRBJ2-3; 7 bases fit TRBD1. Material: PBMCs, obtained on the day of the yellow fever booster vaccination. In DNA form, the CDR3 reads TGCAGTGCTAGAGTACAGGGGCAGGATACGCAGTATTTT. Residues: CSARVQGQDTQYF.